This TCR beta chain derives from a study of graft-versus-host responses after intestinal transplantation. At the level of the study: Recipients were all induced with anti-thymocyte globulin, then given tacrolimus and steroids for around three years.

Germline CDR1 SNHLY, CDR2 FYNNEI. The CDR3 has 14 residues. V lost 6 bases, J lost 8 bases, and 18 bases lay in between. Tissue processing of the graft released intraepithelial and lamina propria lymphocytes from it. The table came from immunoSEQ multiplex PCR; TCRdb's copy has only in-frame clones and leaves some out. The sample consists of about 17,000 clones, 70% to 85% of them appearing once. The origin of this receptor is a human patient who received an intestinal transplant, so some T cells may come from the graft donor. The starting material was ileum tissue, obtained 17 days after transplant. The chain is built from TRBV2 and TRBJ2-3; D possibly uses TRBD1 or TRBD2 (5 bases each). The CDR3 is CASSGIIEGPTQYF. The CDR3 DNA is TGTGCCAGCAGCGGGATTATAGAGGGACCTACGCAGTATTTT.